One T cell receptor beta chain is described in this entry. The data originate from a study of blood T cell repertoires in COVID-19. Some clones are missing from TCRdb's copy, which holds only in-frame ones; the method was immunoSEQ multiplex PCR. Of over 45,000 clones listed, 89% were seen once; the top ten hold around 15%. The CDR3 spans 17 residues. CDR1 and CDR2 from the germline V gene are SGHTA and FQGNSA. Trimming cost V 5 bases and J 5 bases; bases outside gene matches: 16. The sample was peripheral blood. The sequence derives from a woman aged 55-70 years with active COVID-19. The chain joins TRBV7-2 to TRBJ1-1; 8 positions agree with TRBD1. In nucleotides, the CDR3 is TGTGCCAGCAGCCCAGGGGCGACAGGGGCATCGGGAACTGAAGCTTTCTTT. Translation: CASSPGATGASGTEAFF.